These 8 T cell receptor beta chains came from one sample sequenced in a study of T cell responses to AZD1222 COVID-19 vaccine. Assay: immunoSEQ multiplex PCR; the TCRdb copy retains only in-frame clones and omits some. This repertoire shows some 97,000 clones, about nine tenths found once; its top ten account for under 2%. The material was peripheral blood, obtained on day 0 of AZD1222 vaccination. These receptors were taken from an adult in good health.

The sample holds one count of this clone. The rearrangement links TRBV6-5 to TRBJ1-3; no firm D call. This CDR3 spans 13 amino acids. V was cut by 6 bases and J by 0 bases, with 6 bases left in between. The germline CDR1 and CDR2 sequences are MNHEY and SVGAGI. The CDR3 here is CASRGSSGNTIYF. The CDR3 DNA reads TGTGCCAGCAGAGGCTCCTCTGGAAACACCATATATTTT.

This clone was observed a handful of times. The chain is built from TRBV6-4 and TRBJ2-2; D tentatively fits TRBD1 or TRBD2 (5 bases each). The CDR3 totals 15 residues. In germline, CDR1 is MRHNA, CDR2 SNTAGT. V shed 0 bases and J shed 2 bases, with 7 bases lying between them. CDR3 coding DNA: TGTGCCAGCAGTGACTCGAGGGACAACACCGGGGAGCTGTTTTTT. Translated, it gives CASSDSRDNTGELFF.

The chain has TRBV10-3 and TRBJ2-7; D is perhaps TRBD2 (6 bases). The V end lost 0 bases, the J end lost 3 bases, and 12 bases lay between the germline ends. CDR1 ENHRY and CDR2 SYGVKD come from the germline V gene. This CDR3 is built from 15 residues. The DNA for the CDR3 is TGTGCCATCAGTGAGTCGTCTAGCGTGAACTACGAGCAGTACTTC. Its translation: CAISESSSVNYEQYF.

V usage is TRBV27 and J usage is TRBJ2-2; 7 nucleotides line up with TRBD1. This CDR3 comprises 15 residues. The germline V gene has CDR1 MNHEY and CDR2 SMNVEV (reference sequence). With V trimmed by 9 bases and J by 0 bases, 7 bases remained unmatched. CDR3 bases: TGTGCCAGTTCCAGGGGGAACGCGAACACCGGGGAGCTGTTTTTT. Its protein product is CASSRGNANTGELFF.

This clone was seen only once. The chain couples TRBV12-3 or TRBV12-4 to TRBJ1-2; weak D call: TRBD1 (6 bases). CDR3 length: 13 residues. The ends were cut back, 6 bases at V and 6 bases at J, with 14 bases in the middle. In DNA form, the CDR3 reads TGTGCCAGCAGGCAACAGGGAATGGATGGCTACACCTTC. Protein product: CASRQQGMDGYTF.

The chain employs TRBV23-1 and TRBJ2-5; TRBD1 matches at 9 bases. TRBV23-1 is an ORF, with its function uncertain. CDR3 length: 16 amino acids. Losses at the gene ends were 4 bases for V and 1 base for J; bases not matched to a gene: 7. This chain's CDR3 is CASSPHRGPLQETQYF. CDR3 nucleotide sequence: TGCGCCAGCAGTCCGCACAGGGGGCCCCTCCAAGAGACCCAGTACTTC.

CDR3 region: CSGRDAYEQYF. The CDR3 DNA reads as TGCAGTGGACGGGATGCCTACGAGCAGTACTTC. The chain has TRBV20-1 and TRBJ2-7; D may be TRBD2 (5 bases). CDR1 and CDR2 from the germline V gene are DFQATT and SNEGSKA (reference sequence). CDR3 length: 11 residues. V shed 7 bases and J shed 2 bases, with 9 bases lying between them.

The V call is TRBV4-1, the J call TRBJ2-3; TRBD1 matches 10 bases. The J segment lost 4 bases and the V segment lost 4 bases, leaving 14 bases of the junction unmatched. This CDR3 is 18 amino acids long. CDR1 is MGHRA, CDR2 YSYEKL, per germline. In DNA form, the CDR3 reads TGCGCCAGCAGCCCGGACAGGGGGAGATTCGCAGTATCAGATACGCAGTATTTT. Protein sequence: CASSPDRGRFAVSDTQYF.